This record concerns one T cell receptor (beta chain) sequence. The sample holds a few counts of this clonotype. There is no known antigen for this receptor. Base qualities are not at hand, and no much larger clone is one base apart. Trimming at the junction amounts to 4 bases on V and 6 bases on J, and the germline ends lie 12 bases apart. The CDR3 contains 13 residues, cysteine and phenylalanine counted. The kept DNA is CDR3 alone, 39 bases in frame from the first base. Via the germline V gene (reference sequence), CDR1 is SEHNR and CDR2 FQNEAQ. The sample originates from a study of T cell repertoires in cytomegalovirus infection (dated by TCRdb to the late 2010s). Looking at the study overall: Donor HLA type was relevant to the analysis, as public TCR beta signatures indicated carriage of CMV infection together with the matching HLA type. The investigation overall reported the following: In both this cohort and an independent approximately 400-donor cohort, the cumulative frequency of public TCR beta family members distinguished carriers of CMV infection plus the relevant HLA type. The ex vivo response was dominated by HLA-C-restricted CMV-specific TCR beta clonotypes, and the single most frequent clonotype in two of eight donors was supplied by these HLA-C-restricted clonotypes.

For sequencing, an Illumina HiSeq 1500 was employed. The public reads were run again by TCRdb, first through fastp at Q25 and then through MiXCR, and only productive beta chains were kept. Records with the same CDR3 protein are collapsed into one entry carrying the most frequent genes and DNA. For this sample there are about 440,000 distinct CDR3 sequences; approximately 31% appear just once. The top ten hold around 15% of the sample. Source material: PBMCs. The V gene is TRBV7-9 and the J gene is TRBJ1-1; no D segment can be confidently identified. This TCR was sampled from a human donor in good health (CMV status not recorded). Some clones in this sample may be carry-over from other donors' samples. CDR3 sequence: CASSSPGEPEAFF. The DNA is TGTGCCAGCAGCTCCCCGGGCGAGCCTGAAGCTTTCTTT. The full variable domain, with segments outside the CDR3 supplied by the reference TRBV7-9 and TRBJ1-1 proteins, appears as DTGVSQNPRHKITKRGQNVTFRCDPISEHNRLYWYRQTLGQGPEFLTYFQNEAQLEKSRLLSDRFSAERPKGSFSTLEIQRTEQGDSAMYLCASSSPGEPEAFFGQGTRLTVV.